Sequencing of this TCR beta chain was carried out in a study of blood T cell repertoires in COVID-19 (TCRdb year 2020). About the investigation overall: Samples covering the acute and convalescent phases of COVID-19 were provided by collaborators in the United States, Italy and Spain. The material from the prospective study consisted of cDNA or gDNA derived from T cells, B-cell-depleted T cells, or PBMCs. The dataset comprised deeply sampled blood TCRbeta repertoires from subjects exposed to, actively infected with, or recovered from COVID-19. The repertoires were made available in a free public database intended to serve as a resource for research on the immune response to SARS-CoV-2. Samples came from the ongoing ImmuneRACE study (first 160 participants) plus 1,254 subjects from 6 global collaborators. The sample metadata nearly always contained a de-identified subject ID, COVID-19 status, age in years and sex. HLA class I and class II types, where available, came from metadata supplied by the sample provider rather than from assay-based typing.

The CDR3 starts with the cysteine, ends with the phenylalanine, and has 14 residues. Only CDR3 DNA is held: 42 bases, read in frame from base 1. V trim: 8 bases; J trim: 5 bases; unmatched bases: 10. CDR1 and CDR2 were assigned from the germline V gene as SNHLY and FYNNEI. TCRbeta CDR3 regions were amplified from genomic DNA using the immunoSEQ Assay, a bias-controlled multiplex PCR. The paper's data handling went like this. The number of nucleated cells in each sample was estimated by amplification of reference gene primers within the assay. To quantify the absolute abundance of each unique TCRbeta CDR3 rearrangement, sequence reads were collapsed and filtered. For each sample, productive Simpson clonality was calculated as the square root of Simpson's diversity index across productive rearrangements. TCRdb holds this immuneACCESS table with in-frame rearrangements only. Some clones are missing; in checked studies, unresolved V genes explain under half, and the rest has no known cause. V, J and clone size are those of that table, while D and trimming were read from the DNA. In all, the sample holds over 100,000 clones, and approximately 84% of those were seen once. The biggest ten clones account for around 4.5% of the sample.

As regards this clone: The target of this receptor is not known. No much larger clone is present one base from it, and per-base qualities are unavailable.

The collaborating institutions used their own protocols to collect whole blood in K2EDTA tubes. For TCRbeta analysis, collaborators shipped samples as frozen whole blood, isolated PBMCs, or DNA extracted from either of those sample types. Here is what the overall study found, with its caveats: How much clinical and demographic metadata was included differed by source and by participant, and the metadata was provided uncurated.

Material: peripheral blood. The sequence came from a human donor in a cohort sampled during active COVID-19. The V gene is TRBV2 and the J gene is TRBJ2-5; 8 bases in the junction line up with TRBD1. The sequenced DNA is TGTGCCAGCGGAGGGGACAGGTCCGGGGAGACCCAGTACTTC. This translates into CASGGDRSGETQYF.